This T cell receptor beta chain was captured by sequencing in a study of read filtering for tumor transcriptome and immune sequencing. On the study more broadly: Per sample, TCR-region reads ranged about 4.05 to 10.27 million by IR-seq, about 85 to 1,400 by RNA-seq.

From about 400 ng of RNA, a library with molecular barcoded alpha/delta and beta/gamma adaptors was made. In TCRdb, the reads were re-called with MiXCR into one record per CDR3 protein. Among about 48,000 distinct CDR3 sequences listed, around a fifth were seen once. The CDR3 runs 15 residues. Germline trimming cut 2 bases from V and 2 bases from J; bases unmatched to any gene: 3. The rearrangement joins TRBV12-3 or TRBV12-4 to TRBJ2-3; 8 nucleotides agree with TRBD2. The sample comprised a population of CD138-negative cells sorted from bone marrow. The receptor was derived from a donor over 35 with multiple myeloma. In nucleotides, the CDR3 is TGTGCCAGCAGTTTAAGTAGCGGGAACACAGATACGCAGTATTTT. Protein sequence: CASSLSSGNTDTQYF.